A selection of T cell receptor beta chains follows, all from one sample in a study of technical replicates of blood from a few donors. TCRdb keeps only in-frame clones here, not all; method: immunoSEQ multiplex PCR. The sample includes nearly 95,000 clones, almost 97% seen only once; the top ten take 0.35% to 0.45%. The specimen was T cells isolated from PBMCs. The receptors were gathered from a human donor in good health. Both conserved end residues are part of each CDR3. D genes are given only for firm matches. For some rows the clone size is stated as once, few or many, or as a class when expanded; others skip it.

CDR3aa: CASSYLSEGLGNTIYF; CDR3nt: TGTGCCAGCAGTTACCTTTCAGAGGGACTTGGAAACACCATATATTTT; abundance: NA; v_gene: TRBV6-5; j_gene: TRBJ1-3; d_gene: NA; len: 16
CDR3aa: CASSSHSGRATDTQYF; CDR3nt: TGTGCCAGCAGCTCTCACAGCGGGAGGGCTACAGATACGCAGTATTTT; abundance: once; v_gene: TRBV9; j_gene: TRBJ2-3; d_gene: TRBD2; len: 16
CDR3aa: CASSLQTGTQETQYF; CDR3nt: TGCGCCAGCAGCTTGCAGACAGGGACGCAAGAGACCCAGTACTTC; abundance: NA; v_gene: TRBV5-1; j_gene: TRBJ2-5; d_gene: TRBD1; len: 15
CDR3aa: CASSLVGASTDTQYF; CDR3nt: TGTGCCAGCAGCTTGGTAGGGGCCAGCACAGATACGCAGTATTTT; abundance: NA; v_gene: TRBV5-4; j_gene: TRBJ2-3; d_gene: NA; len: 15
CDR3aa: CASSYDLAGGQFF; CDR3nt: TGTGCCAGCAGTTATGATTTGGCGGGTGGTCAGTTCTTC; abundance: NA; v_gene: TRBV6-6; j_gene: TRBJ2-1; d_gene: NA; len: 13
CDR3aa: CSVSSGSYTGELFF; CDR3nt: TGCAGCGTGTCCTCCGGGTCCTACACCGGGGAGCTGTTTTTT; abundance: NA; v_gene: TRBV29-1; j_gene: TRBJ2-2; d_gene: NA; len: 14
CDR3aa: CASSPVPLISYEQYF; CDR3nt: TGTGCCAGTAGCCCCGTCCCTCTTATTTCCTACGAGCAGTACTTC; abundance: NA; v_gene: TRBV19; j_gene: TRBJ2-7; d_gene: NA; len: 15
CDR3aa: CASSIVRTGIQPQHF; CDR3nt: TGTGCCAGTAGTATAGTTAGGACAGGGATTCAGCCCCAGCATTTT; abundance: once; v_gene: TRBV19; j_gene: TRBJ1-5; d_gene: TRBD1; len: 15
CDR3aa: CASSQIGTSGSSDTQYF; CDR3nt: TGCGCCAGCAGCCAGATCGGGACTAGCGGGAGTTCGGATACGCAGTATTTT; abundance: NA; v_gene: TRBV4-3; j_gene: TRBJ2-3; d_gene: TRBD2; len: 17
CDR3aa: CASSEPAVWPIEGETQYF; CDR3nt: TGTGCCAGCAGTGAACCTGCGGTGTGGCCCATCGAGGGAGAGACCCAGTACTTC; abundance: NA; v_gene: TRBV2; j_gene: TRBJ2-5; d_gene: NA; len: 18
CDR3aa: CASIPIGWDRNTEAFF; CDR3nt: TGTGCCAGCATTCCCATTGGGTGGGACAGGAACACTGAAGCTTTCTTT; abundance: NA; v_gene: TRBV28; j_gene: TRBJ1-1; d_gene: TRBD1; len: 16
CDR3aa: CASSKEKSGTSVPYEQYF; CDR3nt: TGTGCCAGCAGCAAAGAGAAGAGCGGGACTAGTGTTCCCTACGAGCAGTACTTC; abundance: NA; v_gene: TRBV21-1; j_gene: TRBJ2-7; d_gene: NA; len: 18
CDR3aa: CAISNAGGSGELFF; CDR3nt: TGTGCCATCAGTAACGCCGGGGGTAGCGGGGAGCTGTTTTTT; abundance: NA; v_gene: TRBV10-3; j_gene: TRBJ2-2; d_gene: NA; len: 14
CDR3aa: CASSSTTSGGNEQFF; CDR3nt: TGTGCCAGCAGTTCTACGACTAGCGGGGGGAATGAGCAGTTCTTC; abundance: NA; v_gene: TRBV6-5; j_gene: TRBJ2-1; d_gene: TRBD2; len: 15
CDR3aa: CSVDSPQYF; CDR3nt: TGCAGCGTTGACTCTCCGCAGTATTTT; abundance: NA; v_gene: TRBV29-1; j_gene: TRBJ2-3; d_gene: NA; len: 9
CDR3aa: CASSVGGGQQYF; CDR3nt: TGTGCCAGCAGCGTAGGCGGAGGGCAACAGTACTTC; abundance: NA; v_gene: TRBV9; j_gene: TRBJ2-7; d_gene: NA; len: 12
CDR3aa: CASSARLAGGPDEQYF; CDR3nt: TGTGCCAGCAGTGCCAGACTAGCGGGAGGGCCTGATGAGCAGTACTTC; abundance: once; v_gene: TRBV6-6; j_gene: TRBJ2-7; d_gene: TRBD2; len: 16
CDR3aa: CASSQLGKGDSQETQYF; CDR3nt: TGCGCCAGCAGCCAGCTGGGGAAAGGGGACTCCCAAGAGACCCAGTACTTC; abundance: NA; v_gene: TRBV4-1; j_gene: TRBJ2-5; d_gene: NA; len: 17
CDR3aa: CASSFEYEQYF; CDR3nt: TGTGCCAGCAGTTTTGAGTACGAGCAGTACTTC; abundance: NA; v_gene: TRBV28; j_gene: TRBJ2-7; d_gene: NA; len: 11
CDR3aa: CASSSAGNTEAFF; CDR3nt: TGTGCCAGTAGTAGTGCCGGTAACACTGAAGCTTTCTTT; abundance: NA; v_gene: TRBV19; j_gene: TRBJ1-1; d_gene: NA; len: 13
CDR3aa: CASSLGHFTEAFF; CDR3nt: TGTGCCAGCAGTTTGGGCCATTTCACTGAAGCTTTCTTT; abundance: NA; v_gene: TRBV6-5; j_gene: TRBJ1-1; d_gene: NA; len: 13
CDR3aa: CASTIEYDNQPQHF; CDR3nt: TGTGCCAGCACCATCGAGTACGACAATCAGCCCCAGCATTTT; abundance: NA; v_gene: TRBV2; j_gene: TRBJ1-5; d_gene: NA; len: 14
CDR3aa: CASSLAREFNTEAFF; CDR3nt: TGTGCCAGCAGCTTGGCCCGGGAATTTAACACTGAAGCTTTCTTT; abundance: NA; v_gene: TRBV5-4; j_gene: TRBJ1-1; d_gene: NA; len: 15
CDR3aa: CASSYRGDQPQHF; CDR3nt: TGTGCCAGCTCTTACAGGGGCGATCAGCCCCAGCATTTT; abundance: NA; v_gene: TRBV18; j_gene: TRBJ1-5; d_gene: TRBD1; len: 13
CDR3aa: CASSWSLAGAEQYF; CDR3nt: TGTGCCAGCAGCTGGTCCCTAGCGGGAGCCGAGCAGTACTTC; abundance: NA; v_gene: TRBV5-6; j_gene: TRBJ2-7; d_gene: TRBD2; len: 14
CDR3aa: CASSFTSGRKSEQYF; CDR3nt: TGTGCCAGCAGCTTTACTAGCGGGAGAAAATCCGAGCAGTACTTC; abundance: NA; v_gene: TRBV7-6; j_gene: TRBJ2-7; d_gene: TRBD2; len: 15
CDR3aa: CASSWNRLNEQYF; CDR3nt: TGTGCCAGCAGTTGGAACAGGTTGAACGAGCAGTACTTC; abundance: NA; v_gene: TRBV6-5; j_gene: TRBJ2-7; d_gene: NA; len: 13
CDR3aa: CASSEGHNTEAFF; CDR3nt: TGTGCCAGCAGTGAAGGTCATAACACTGAAGCTTTCTTT; abundance: few; v_gene: TRBV2; j_gene: TRBJ1-1; d_gene: NA; len: 13